Following are 10 T cell receptor beta chains from one sample sequenced in a study of cytomegalovirus exposure and HLA in healthy donors. Researchers ran the PCR with 60 Vbeta and 13 Jbeta primers. Some clones are missing from TCRdb's copy, which holds only in-frame ones; the method was immunoSEQ multiplex PCR. The data contain around 100,000 clones, roughly 68% of them seen just once; the ten biggest clones take up around 2.2%. The specimen was PBMCs. These receptors were collected from a woman aged 25 to 39 in good health and CMV-seronegative.

The V and J genes are TRBV6-1 and TRBJ1-6; 8 bases match TRBD1. The CDR3 length is 15 residues. The V and J ends lost 6 bases and 3 bases, in that order; junction bases with no gene match: 4. The germline V gene encodes CDR1 MNHNS and CDR2 SASEGT. CDR3 in amino acids: CASSAGTGYNSPLHF. As DNA, the CDR3 is TGTGCCAGCAGCGCCGGGACAGGCTATAATTCACCCCTCCACTTT.

The CDR3 spells CASSSRDRNSPLHF. The DNA of the CDR3 is TGTGCCAGCAGCTCCCGGGACAGGAATTCACCCCTCCACTTT. The rearrangement links TRBV9 to TRBJ1-6; 8 bases match TRBD1. V was pared by 4 bases and J by 7 bases, with 4 bases of the junction left unmatched. The CDR3 sequence is 14 residues long. Germline V gene sequence: CDR1 SGDLS, CDR2 YYNGEE. The complete variable domain, with remaining parts taken from reference TRBV9 and TRBJ1-6, reads DSGVTQTPKHLITATGQRVTLRCSPRSGDLSVYWYQQSLDQGLQFLIQYYNGEERAKGNILERFSAQQFPDLHSELNLSSLELGDSALYFCASSSRDRNSPLHFGNGTRLTVT.

The CDR3 sequence: CASSLSGRFYEQYF. The CDR3 DNA is TGTGCCAGCAGCTTAAGTGGCCGATTCTACGAGCAGTACTTC. The gene calls are TRBV7-9 and TRBJ2-7; D gene unclear. V was pared by 2 bases and J by 3 bases, with 11 bases between. The CDR3 runs to 14 residues. Germline V gene data show CDR1 as SEHNR and CDR2 as FQNEAQ (reference sequence).

The V gene is TRBV27, the J gene TRBJ2-3; 10 bases line up with TRBD2. In germline, CDR1 is MNHEY, CDR2 SMNVEV (reference sequence). CDR3 length equals 14 residues. After removal of 2 bases from V and 5 bases from J, the junction contained 1 base not matched to a gene. The CDR3 DNA reads TGTGCCAGCAGTTTAAGGACTAGCGGAGATACGCAGTATTTT. It codes for CASSLRTSGDTQYF.

V and J are TRBV15 and TRBJ1-4, with D possibly TRBD1 on 6 matching bases. Trimming shortened V by 2 bases and J by 8 bases, and 18 bases separated the two germline ends. The CDR3 covers 16 residues. Germline assignment: CDR1 LNHNV and CDR2 YYDKDF (reference sequence). The DNA for the CDR3 is TGTGCCACCAGCAGAACGAGGGGGGGATTAGGGGAAAAACTGTTTTTT. This translates into CATSRTRGGLGEKLFF.

This clone was recorded a few times. Mismatch with germline at one junction end may stem from a read error. The genes are TRBV27 and TRBJ2-7; 11 nucleotides align to TRBD2. CDR3 size: 15 residues. Germline V lookup: CDR1 MNHEY, CDR2 SMNVEV (reference sequence). CDR3 protein: CASSLLRPGLAVISF. As DNA, the CDR3 is TGTGCCAGCAGTTTATTGCGGCCGGGACTAGCGGTAATCAGCTTC.

The J gene is TRBJ1-5, the V gene TRBV27; 8 nucleotides agree with TRBD1. The CDR3 consists of 15 residues. Germline V gene data show CDR1 as MNHEY and CDR2 as SMNVEV (reference sequence). Trimming at V came to 3 bases and at J to 1 base, leaving 2 bases not matched to a gene. The CDR3 reads CASSFYRGSNQPQHF. DNA for the CDR3: TGTGCCAGCAGTTTCTACAGGGGGAGCAATCAGCCCCAGCATTTT.

The table lists this clone with a few counts. The chain combines TRBV15 with TRBJ2-6; D is perhaps TRBD2 (6 bases). Germline lookup yields CDR1 LNHNV and CDR2 YYDKDF (reference sequence). The CDR3 covers 15 residues. Trimming took 8 bases from V and 0 from J, leaving 11 bases between them. This CDR3 reads CATSGGRSGANVLTF. CDR3 nucleotide sequence: TGTGCCACCTCCGGGGGACGCTCTGGGGCCAACGTCCTGACTTTC.

This clone came up once. The CDR3 region has the DNA TGTGCCAGCCTGTTGGGGGGGGGCATTCAGCCCCAGCATTTT. This translates into CASLLGGGIQPQHF. The V call is TRBV28, the J call TRBJ1-5, with D tentatively TRBD1 (6 bases). Trimming shortened V by 8 bases and J by 6 bases, and 17 bases separated the two germline ends. Germline CDR1 is MDHEN and CDR2 is SYDVKM. There are 14 residues in the CDR3. Full variable domain (remainder filled in from reference TRBV28 and TRBJ1-5): DVKVTQSSRYLVKRTGEKVFLECVQDMDHENMFWYRQDPGLGLRLIYFSYDVKMKEKGDIPEGYSVSREKKERFSLILESASTNQTSMYLCASLLGGGIQPQHFGDGTRLSIL.

This clone was recorded only once. The chain has TRBV21-1 and TRBJ2-2; the DNA was not compared with TRBD2, the D call given in the table. TRBV21-1 is reported as a pseudogene. This CDR3 has 16 amino acids. This CDR3 reads CASSKVATPNTGELFF. In DNA, the CDR3 is TGTGCCAGCAGCAAAGTAGCGACACCGAACACCGGGGAGCTGTTTTTT.